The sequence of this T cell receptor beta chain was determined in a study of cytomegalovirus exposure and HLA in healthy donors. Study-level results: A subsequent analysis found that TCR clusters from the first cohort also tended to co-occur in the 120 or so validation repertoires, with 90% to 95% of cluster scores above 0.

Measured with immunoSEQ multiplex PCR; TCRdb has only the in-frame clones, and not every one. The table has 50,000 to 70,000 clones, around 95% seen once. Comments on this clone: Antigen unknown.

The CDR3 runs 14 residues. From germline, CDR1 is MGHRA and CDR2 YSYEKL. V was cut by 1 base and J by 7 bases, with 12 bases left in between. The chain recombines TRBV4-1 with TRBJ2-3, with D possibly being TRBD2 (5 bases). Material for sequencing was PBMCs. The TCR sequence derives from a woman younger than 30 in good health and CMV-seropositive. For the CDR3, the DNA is TGCGCCAGCAGCCAAGCTCGGCCGGGGAATACGCAGTATTTT. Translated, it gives CASSQARPGNTQYF.